This TCR beta chain appears in the sequencing data of a study of blood T cell repertoires in COVID-19. TCRdb keeps only in-frame clones here, not all; method: immunoSEQ multiplex PCR. The table lists about 120,000 clones, about 89% of them singletons. CDR1 and CDR2 from the germline V gene are SGHNT and YYREEE (reference sequence). V lost 4 bases and J 5 bases, leaving 18 bases between the germline ends. This CDR3 has 16 amino acids. The chain couples TRBV5-4 to TRBJ1-4; a weak D match, TRBD1 (6 bases). Sequencing used peripheral blood. The clonotype comes from a woman in her 70s with acute or convalescent COVID-19. The CDR3 region is CASSPAPGQGNEKLFF. CDR3 nucleotides: TGTGCCAGCAGCCCGGCGCCGGGGCAGGGGAATGAAAAACTGTTTTTT.